Listed below are T cell receptor beta chains from one sample, sequenced in a study of vaccination and CD4 T cells after COVID-19. Which antigens these TCRs recognize remains unknown. TCRdb recomputed calls from the PCR reads with MiXCR, one row per CDR3 protein. The repertoire includes approximately 15,000 distinct CDR3 sequences, approximately 60% of them detected once, and roughly 5.2% sits in the top ten. The sequencing here drew on CD4+ T cells from blood, cultured in vitro, taken after SARS-CoV-2 vaccination. The receptors derive from a human donor who had recovered from COVID-19. CDR3s include the opening cysteine and the closing phenylalanine or tryptophan. D genes are given only for firm matches. Clone size is not always given. Where it is, it says once, few, many or a class for expanded clones.

NA	TRBV6-1	TRBJ2-5	NA	CASSLGAQYF
few	TRBV6-4	TRBJ1-5	NA	CASSLAPAQPQHF
few	TRBV20-1	TRBJ1-1	NA	CSARNTEAFF
NA	TRBV19	TRBJ1-5	NA	CASSIMSQGPRPQHF
NA	TRBV6-2/TRBV6-3	TRBJ2-5	NA	CASSYSGTPPETQYF
NA	TRBV27	TRBJ2-1	TRBD2	CASSPRLAGGRLGQFF
NA	TRBV30	TRBJ2-7	NA	CAWSVGGSPTPQQYF
NA	TRBV2	TRBJ1-2	TRBD1	CASSEDRGGGYTF
NA	TRBV7-2	TRBJ2-7	NA	CASALRGYEQYF
once	TRBV5-3	TRBJ1-5	NA	CASSLAGGSNQPQHF
NA	TRBV4-3	TRBJ2-1	NA	CASSQGVWGAYNEQFF
NA	TRBV12-5	TRBJ1-1	NA	CASGPALTNTEAFF
NA	TRBV5-4	TRBJ1-1	TRBD1	CASSQGGRNTEAFF
few	TRBV6-2/TRBV6-3	TRBJ1-5	TRBD1	CASSYGTVNQPQHF
NA	TRBV7-2	TRBJ2-2	TRBD2	CASSLERGTRELFF
NA	TRBV5-4	TRBJ2-1	TRBD1	CASSLGTGRFNEQFF
NA	TRBV20-1	TRBJ1-4	TRBD1	CSAAHGTGGIGANEKLFF
NA	TRBV7-9	TRBJ2-7	NA	CAIKTGSYEQYF
NA	TRBV7-2	TRBJ2-1	TRBD2	CASSFQPGGIYEQFF
NA	TRBV7-9	TRBJ1-3	NA	CASSLPQGNTIYF
NA	TRBV20-1	TRBJ2-3	NA	CSARAYTDTQYF
NA	TRBV20-1	TRBJ2-7	TRBD1	CSARKTGALSEQYF
few	TRBV7-9	TRBJ1-6	TRBD1	CASSSTGVGSPLHF
few	TRBV7-2	TRBJ1-2	NA	CASSLSGSGYTF
NA	TRBV27	TRBJ1-1	NA	CASSFLSTRDTEAFF
NA	TRBV12-3/TRBV12-4	TRBJ2-5	TRBD1	CASRTGGFETQYF
NA	TRBV7-2	TRBJ1-1	NA	CASSLEWRNTEAFF
few	TRBV19	TRBJ2-6	NA	CASSAGRNGANVLTF
NA	TRBV19	TRBJ2-2	NA	CASSIGGQYTGELFF
few	TRBV20-1	TRBJ1-1	NA	CSAMRDSLPNTEAFF
NA	TRBV7-6	TRBJ2-7	TRBD1	CASSLALAGQGREQYF